This T cell receptor beta chain was identified in a study of T cell responses to AZD1222 COVID-19 vaccine. Findings and limits, study-wide: It was only 6 or 7 AZD1222 recipients who were seropositive at baseline. Possibly, clonal diversity was underestimated; donors were largely white British and included more females.

The CDR3 has 14 amino acids. Germline CDR1 reads KGHDR; CDR2 reads SFDVKD. V shed 2 bases and J shed 6 bases, with 10 bases lying between them. Assay: immunoSEQ multiplex PCR; the TCRdb copy retains only in-frame clones and omits some. In the table there are over 95,000 clones, roughly 92% of which are singletons. About this clone: Its antigen is unidentified.

This chain uses TRBV24-1 with TRBJ1-5, with no clear D. This specimen consisted of peripheral blood, obtained 28 days after the second AZD1222 dose. The sequence was obtained from an adult who received the AZD1222 COVID-19 vaccine. CDR3 protein: CATSDWSGSQPQHF. The CDR3 DNA sequence: TGTGCCACCAGTGATTGGAGTGGCAGTCAGCCCCAGCATTTT.